This note documents a single T cell receptor beta chain sequence. The antigen is undetermined. Other nucleotide sequences from this sample produce the same CDR3. The data were taken from a study of shared clonotypes between healthy human individuals. The germline gives CDR1 SGHNT, CDR2 YYREEE (reference sequence). The CDR3 consists of 13 residues. Trimming removed 5 bases at V and 0 bases at J, with 9 bases between. The table came from immunoSEQ multiplex PCR; TCRdb's copy has only in-frame clones and leaves some out. The sample includes about 1.5 million clones, 95% to 99% seen only once; the top ten take less than 0.55%. General study results and limits: Between four donors, naive CD4 clonotypes were shared at a level of about 5%. Estimated clonotype richness was generally higher in naive than memory subsets.

Sequenced: naive CD4+ T cells sorted from blood. The subset: CD45RA+ positively selected. V gene TRBV5-4 combines with J gene TRBJ2-7, with D possibly TRBD2 on 6 matching bases. This TCR was recovered from a man aged 25 to 40 in good health. CDR3 sequence reads: CASSRRDSYEQYF. For the CDR3, the DNA is TGTGCCAGCAGTCGGCGGGACTCCTACGAGCAGTACTTC.